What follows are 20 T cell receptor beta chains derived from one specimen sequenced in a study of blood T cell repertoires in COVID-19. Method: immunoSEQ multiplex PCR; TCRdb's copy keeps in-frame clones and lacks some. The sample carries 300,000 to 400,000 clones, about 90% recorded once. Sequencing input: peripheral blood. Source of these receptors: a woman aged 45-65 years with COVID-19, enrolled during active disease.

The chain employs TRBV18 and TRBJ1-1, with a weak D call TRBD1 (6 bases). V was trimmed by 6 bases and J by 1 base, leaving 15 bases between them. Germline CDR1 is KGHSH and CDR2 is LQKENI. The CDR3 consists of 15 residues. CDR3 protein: CASSRETGPNTEAFF. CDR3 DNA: TGTGCCAGCTCGCGAGAGACAGGCCCGAACACTGAAGCTTTCTTT.

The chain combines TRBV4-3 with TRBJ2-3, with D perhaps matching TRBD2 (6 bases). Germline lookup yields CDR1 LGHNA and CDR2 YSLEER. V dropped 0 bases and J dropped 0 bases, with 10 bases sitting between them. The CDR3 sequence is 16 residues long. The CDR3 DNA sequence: TGCGCCAGCAGCCAAGAGATGGGGGGAAGCACAGATACGCAGTATTTT. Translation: CASSQEMGGSTDTQYF.

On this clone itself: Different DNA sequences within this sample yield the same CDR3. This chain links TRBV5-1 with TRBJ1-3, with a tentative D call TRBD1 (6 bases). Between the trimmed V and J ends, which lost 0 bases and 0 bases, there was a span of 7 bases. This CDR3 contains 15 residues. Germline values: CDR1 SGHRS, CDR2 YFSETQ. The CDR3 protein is CASSLDRASGNTIYF. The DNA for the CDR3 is TGCGCCAGCAGCTTGGACAGGGCCTCTGGAAACACCATATATTTT. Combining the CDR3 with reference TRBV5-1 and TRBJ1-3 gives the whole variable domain KAGVTQTPRYLIKTRGQQVTLSCSPISGHRSVSWYQQTPGQGLQFLFEYFSETQRNKGNFPGRFSGRQFSNSRSEMNVSTLELGDSALYLCASSLDRASGNTIYFGEGSWLTVV.

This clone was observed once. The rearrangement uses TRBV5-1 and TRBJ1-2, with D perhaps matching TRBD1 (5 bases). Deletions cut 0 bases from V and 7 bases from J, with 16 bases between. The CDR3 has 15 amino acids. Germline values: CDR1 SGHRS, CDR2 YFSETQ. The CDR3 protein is CASSLADGGRAGYTF. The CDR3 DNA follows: TGCGCCAGCAGCTTGGCCGACGGGGGAAGGGCTGGCTACACCTTC.

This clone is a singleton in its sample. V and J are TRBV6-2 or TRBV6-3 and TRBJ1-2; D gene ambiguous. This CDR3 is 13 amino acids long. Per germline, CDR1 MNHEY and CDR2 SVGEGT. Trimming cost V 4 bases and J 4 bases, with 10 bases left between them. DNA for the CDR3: TGTGCCAGCAGTTCCCGCAGGATCTATGGCTACACCTTC. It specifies CASSSRRIYGYTF.

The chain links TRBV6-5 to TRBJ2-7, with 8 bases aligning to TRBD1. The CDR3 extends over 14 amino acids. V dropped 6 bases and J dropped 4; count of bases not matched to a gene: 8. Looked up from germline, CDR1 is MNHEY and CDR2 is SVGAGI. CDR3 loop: CASRNPGGWYEQYF. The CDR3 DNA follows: TGTGCCAGCAGGAATCCAGGGGGCTGGTACGAGCAGTACTTC.

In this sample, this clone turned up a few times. CDR3 sequence (DNA): TGCGCCAGCAGCCTAAGTCCCGGGACAGGAGCGAACACTGAAGCTTTCTTT. It encodes CASSLSPGTGANTEAFF. The chain is built from TRBV5-1 and TRBJ1-1, with 8 bases identical to TRBD1. Germline values: CDR1 SGHRS, CDR2 YFSETQ. J was trimmed by 1 base and V by 4 bases; bases with no gene match: 12. The length of the CDR3 is 17 residues.

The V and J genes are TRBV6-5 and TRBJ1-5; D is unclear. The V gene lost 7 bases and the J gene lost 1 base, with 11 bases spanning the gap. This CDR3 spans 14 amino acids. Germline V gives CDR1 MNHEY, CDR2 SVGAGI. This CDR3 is CASIGTWSNQPQHF. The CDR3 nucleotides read TGTGCCAGCATCGGTACGTGGAGCAATCAGCCCCAGCATTTT.

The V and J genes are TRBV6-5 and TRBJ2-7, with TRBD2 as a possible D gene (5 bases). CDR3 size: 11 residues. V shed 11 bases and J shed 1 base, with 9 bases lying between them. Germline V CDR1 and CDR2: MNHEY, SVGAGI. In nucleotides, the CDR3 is TGTGCCGTCGGGGAATCCTACGAGCAGTACTTC. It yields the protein CAVGESYEQYF.

The CDR3: CASSSDSTGYTF. CDR3 DNA: TGCGCCAGCAGCTCGGACAGTACCGGCTACACCTTC. This sequence joins TRBV5-1 and TRBJ1-2; D perhaps matches TRBD1 (6 bases). Deletions cut 3 bases from V and 8 bases from J, with 11 bases between. This CDR3 is 12 amino acids long. CDR1 and CDR2 from the germline V gene are SGHRS and YFSETQ.

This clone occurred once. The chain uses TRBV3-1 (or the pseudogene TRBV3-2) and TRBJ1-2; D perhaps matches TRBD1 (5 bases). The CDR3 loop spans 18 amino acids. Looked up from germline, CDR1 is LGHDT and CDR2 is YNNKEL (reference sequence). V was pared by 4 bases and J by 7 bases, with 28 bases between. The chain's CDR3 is CASSRTMAGSPSRRGYTF. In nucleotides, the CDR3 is TGTGCCAGCAGCCGCACCATGGCAGGGTCCCCTTCCCGTCGTGGCTACACCTTC.

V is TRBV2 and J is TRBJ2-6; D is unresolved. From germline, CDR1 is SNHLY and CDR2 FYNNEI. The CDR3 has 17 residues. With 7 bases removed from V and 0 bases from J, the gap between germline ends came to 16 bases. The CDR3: CASTFETSPSGANVLTF. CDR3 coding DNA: TGTGCCAGCACGTTCGAGACATCGCCCTCTGGGGCCAACGTCCTGACTTTC.

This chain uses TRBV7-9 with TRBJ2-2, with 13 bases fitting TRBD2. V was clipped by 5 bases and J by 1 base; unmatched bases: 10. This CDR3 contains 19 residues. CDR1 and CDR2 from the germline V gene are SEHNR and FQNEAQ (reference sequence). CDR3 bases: TGTGCCAGCAGCCCGAGGACTAGCGGGAGAGCAGGGAACACCGGGGAGCTGTTTTTT. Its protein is CASSPRTSGRAGNTGELFF.

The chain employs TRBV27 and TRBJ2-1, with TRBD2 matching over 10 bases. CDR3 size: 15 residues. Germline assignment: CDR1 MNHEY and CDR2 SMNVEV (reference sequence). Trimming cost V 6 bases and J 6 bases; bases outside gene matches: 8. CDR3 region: CASRDGLAGANEQFF. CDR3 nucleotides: TGTGCCAGCAGGGATGGTCTAGCGGGAGCCAATGAGCAGTTCTTC.

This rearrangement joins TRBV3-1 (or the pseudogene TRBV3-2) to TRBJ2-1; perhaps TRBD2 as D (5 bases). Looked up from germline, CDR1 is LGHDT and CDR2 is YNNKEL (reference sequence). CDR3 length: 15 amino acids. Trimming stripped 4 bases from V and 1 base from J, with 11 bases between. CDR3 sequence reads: CASSPRRGSYNEQFF. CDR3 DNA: TGTGCCAGCAGCCCACGTCGGGGTTCCTACAATGAGCAGTTCTTC.

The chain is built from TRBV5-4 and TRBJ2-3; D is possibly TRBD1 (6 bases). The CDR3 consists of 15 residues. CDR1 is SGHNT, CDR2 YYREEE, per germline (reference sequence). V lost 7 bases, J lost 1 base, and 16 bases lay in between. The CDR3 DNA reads TGTGCCAGCCTCCTCCATGGGGGCGGCACAGATACGCAGTATTTT. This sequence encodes CASLLHGGGTDTQYF.

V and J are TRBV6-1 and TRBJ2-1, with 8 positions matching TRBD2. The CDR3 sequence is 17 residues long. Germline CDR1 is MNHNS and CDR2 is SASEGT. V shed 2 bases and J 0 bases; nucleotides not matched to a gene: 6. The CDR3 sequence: CASSERTSWSSYNEQFF. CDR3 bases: TGTGCCAGCAGTGAAAGGACTAGCTGGAGCTCCTACAATGAGCAGTTCTTC.

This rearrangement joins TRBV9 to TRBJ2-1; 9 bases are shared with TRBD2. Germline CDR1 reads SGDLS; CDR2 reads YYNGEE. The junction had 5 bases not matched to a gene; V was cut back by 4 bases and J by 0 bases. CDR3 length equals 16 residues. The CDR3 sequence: CASSKLAGSSYNEQFF. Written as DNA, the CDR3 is TGTGCCAGCAGCAAACTAGCGGGTAGCTCCTACAATGAGCAGTTCTTC.

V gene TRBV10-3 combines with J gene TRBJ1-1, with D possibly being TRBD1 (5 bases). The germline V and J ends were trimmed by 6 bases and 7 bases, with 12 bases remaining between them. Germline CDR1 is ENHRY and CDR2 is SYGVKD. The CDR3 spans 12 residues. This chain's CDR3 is CAISPDRNEAFF. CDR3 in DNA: TGTGCCATCAGCCCAGACAGAAATGAAGCTTTCTTT.

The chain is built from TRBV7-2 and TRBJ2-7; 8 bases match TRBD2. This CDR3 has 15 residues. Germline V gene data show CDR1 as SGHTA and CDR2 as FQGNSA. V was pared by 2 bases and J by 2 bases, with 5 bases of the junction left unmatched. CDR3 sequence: CASSLPGTRTYEQYF. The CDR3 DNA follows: TGTGCCAGCAGCTTACCCGGGACTAGAACCTACGAGCAGTACTTC.